Shown below are 32 T cell receptor beta chains from a single sample sequenced in a study of blood T cell repertoires in COVID-19. Assay used: immunoSEQ multiplex PCR; TCRdb lists only in-frame clones, some missing. The repertoire includes about 190,000 clones, around 80% of them detected once, and 2.5% to 3% sits in the top ten. The sample comprised peripheral blood. The receptors shown here come from a woman of 80 years or more with active or convalescent COVID-19.

This clone has a single count. This sequence joins TRBV9 and TRBJ2-7; the match to TRBD1 covers 11 bases. The V and J ends lost 4 bases and 3 bases, in that order; junction bases with no gene match: 6. This CDR3 contains 15 residues. The V gene's germline CDR1 is SGDLS and CDR2 YYNGEE. CDR3 in DNA: TGTGCCAGCAGCCGAGACGGGACAGGGGGCTACGAGCAGTACTTC. As protein: CASSRDGTGGYEQYF.

The V call is TRBV5-1, the J call TRBJ2-2, with 15 bases fitting TRBD2. The J segment lost 6 bases and the V segment lost 4 bases, leaving 7 bases of the junction unmatched. Looked up from germline, CDR1 is SGHRS and CDR2 is YFSETQ. The CDR3 consists of 17 residues. CDR3 residues: CASSLRTSGGAAGELFF. The CDR3 nucleotides are TGCGCCAGCAGCCTGAGGACTAGCGGGGGGGCTGCCGGGGAGCTGTTTTTT.

On this clone itself: At one boundary the junction diverges from the germline segment, which might be a read error. CDR3 loop: CASSKAGQLDSPLHF. The CDR3 DNA reads TGTGCCAGCAGTAAAGCAGGACAGCTCGATTCACCCCTCCACTTT. The chain combines TRBV6-1 with TRBJ1-6; possible D gene TRBD1, 6 bases. The germline gives CDR1 MNHNS, CDR2 SASEGT. The CDR3 has 15 amino acids.

The chain couples TRBV29-1 to TRBJ1-2; 7 bases match TRBD1. This CDR3 region has 11 residues. Losses at the gene ends were 6 bases for V and 8 bases for J; bases not matched to a gene: 6. From germline, CDR1 is SQVTM and CDR2 ANQGSEA. CDR3 loop: CSVRQGGGYTF. The CDR3 DNA sequence: TGCAGCGTACGACAGGGTGGCGGCTACACCTTC.

The chain combines TRBV2 with TRBJ2-3, with D possibly matching TRBD2 (6 bases). The CDR3 loop spans 13 amino acids. In germline, CDR1 is SNHLY, CDR2 FYNNEI. V lost 8 bases and J lost 1, with 10 bases in between. CDR3 sequence reads: CASGASGTDTQYF. In nucleotides, the CDR3 is TGTGCCAGCGGCGCTAGCGGCACAGATACGCAGTATTTT.

The J gene is TRBJ2-7, the V gene TRBV7-9; D not certain. Germline CDR1 reads SEHNR; CDR2 reads FQNEAQ (reference sequence). The CDR3 covers 13 residues. V was shortened by 3 bases and J by 6 bases, with 12 bases between the two germline ends. The DNA for the CDR3 is TGTGCCAGCAGCTTTGATAGTGTTGGCGAGCAGTACTTC. Protein product: CASSFDSVGEQYF.

The rearrangement links TRBV15 to TRBJ1-5; perhaps TRBD1 as D (6 bases). CDR3 length equals 14 residues. Trimming left V 3 bases short and J 6 bases short, with 12 bases between. Germline lookup yields CDR1 LNHNV and CDR2 YYDKDF (reference sequence). DNA for the CDR3: TGTGCCACCAGCAGGCTCTCAGGGGTTCAGCCCCAGCATTTT. It codes for CATSRLSGVQPQHF.

The table lists this clone with a count of one. This chain uses TRBV9 with TRBJ1-6; TRBD1 matches at 7 bases. The CDR3 is made up of 17 amino acids. Germline V gives CDR1 SGDLS, CDR2 YYNGEE. J lost 2 bases, V lost 0 bases, and 5 bases had no gene match. The CDR3, as DNA: TGTGCCAGCAGCGTAGGGTGGGACAGTGCCTATAATTCACCCCTCCACTTT. Its translation: CASSVGWDSAYNSPLHF.

The genes are TRBV30 and TRBJ1-4; 7 nucleotides match TRBD1. With 4 bases clipped from V and 3 bases from J, the junction kept 8 bases outside the gene matches. Germline assignment: CDR1 GTSNPN and CDR2 SVGIG (reference sequence). This CDR3 has 15 residues. CDR3 nucleotides: TGTGCCTGGAACCCGACAGGGCAGGCTAATGAAAAACTGTTTTTT. Protein product: CAWNPTGQANEKLFF.

The CDR3 sequence is CASSHNLAGGFYEQYF. The CDR3 region has the DNA TGCGCCAGCAGCCATAACCTAGCGGGGGGGTTCTACGAGCAGTACTTC. This rearrangement joins TRBV4-1 to TRBJ2-7, with TRBD2 identical over 12 bases. Germline V gives CDR1 MGHRA, CDR2 YSYEKL. V was clipped by 3 bases and J by 3 bases; unmatched bases: 6. This CDR3 has 16 amino acids.

The chain couples TRBV4-3 to TRBJ2-5; D unresolved. Looked up from germline, CDR1 is LGHNA and CDR2 is YSLEER. The V and J ends lost 0 bases and 2 bases respectively, with 19 bases between them. This CDR3 comprises 18 residues. The CDR3: CASSQDLGGSPTQETQYF. The CDR3, as DNA: TGCGCCAGCAGCCAAGACCTCGGCGGCAGCCCGACGCAAGAGACCCAGTACTTC.

The chain is built from TRBV7-2 and TRBJ2-5; D gene ambiguous. V lost 5 bases and J lost 5, with 15 bases in between. This CDR3 is built from 14 residues. CDR1 is SGHTA, CDR2 FQGNSA, per germline. The CDR3 region has the DNA TGTGCCAGCAGCCTAGGGCTAGTTTTGGAGACCCAGTACTTC. Protein sequence: CASSLGLVLETQYF.

The rearrangement uses TRBV18 and TRBJ2-7; D gene unclear. Germline assignment: CDR1 KGHSH and CDR2 LQKENI. V dropped 0 bases and J dropped 2 bases, with 8 bases sitting between them. There are 14 residues in the CDR3. The CDR3 loop reads CASSPPAVAYEQYF. CDR3 DNA: TGTGCCAGCTCACCACCGGCAGTTGCCTACGAGCAGTACTTC.

The genes are TRBV28 and TRBJ1-5; D remains ambiguous. Per the germline V gene, CDR1 is MDHEN and CDR2 is SYDVKM. V gave up 5 bases and J gave up 0 bases, with 17 bases separating them. The CDR3 sequence is 17 residues long. The CDR3 is CASSMYRGTYSNQPQHF. The CDR3 bases are TGTGCCAGCAGTATGTACCGGGGTACCTATAGCAATCAGCCCCAGCATTTT.

The rearrangement links TRBV9 to TRBJ1-2, with D tentatively TRBD1 (5 bases). Between the trimmed V and J ends, which lost 4 bases and 6 bases, there was a span of 25 bases. CDR1 SGDLS and CDR2 YYNGEE come from the germline V gene. CDR3 length: 17 amino acids. This CDR3 reads CASSPRSIPQGSHGYTF. As DNA, the CDR3 is TGTGCCAGCAGCCCCCGATCCATCCCCCAGGGATCCCATGGCTACACCTTC.

This chain joins TRBV6-5 and TRBJ1-2, with 7 nucleotides matching TRBD1. The CDR3 extends over 15 amino acids. From germline, CDR1 is MNHEY and CDR2 SVGAGI. Trimming cost V 6 bases and J 4 bases; bases outside gene matches: 11. The CDR3 spells CASSDLGQDFYGYTF. CDR3 DNA sequence: TGTGCCAGCAGCGACCTCGGACAGGACTTCTATGGCTACACCTTC.

The J gene is TRBJ2-1, the V gene TRBV4-2; tentative D call: TRBD2 (6 bases). Trimming removed 3 bases at V and 9 bases at J, with 18 bases between. The CDR3 extends over 15 amino acids. Germline V lookup: CDR1 LGHNA, CDR2 YNFKEQ. The CDR3 here is CASSQSYHGGGEQFF. CDR3 nucleotides: TGTGCCAGCAGCCAGTCCTACCACGGGGGAGGTGAGCAGTTCTTC.

The chain carries TRBV5-1 and TRBJ2-7; tentatively, D is TRBD1 (6 bases). This CDR3 is 15 amino acids long. CDR1 and CDR2 (germline): SGHRS, YFSETQ. V gave up 4 bases and J gave up 1 base, with 15 bases separating them. The CDR3: CASSPARGNSYEQYF. The CDR3 nucleotides are TGCGCCAGCAGCCCCGCCAGGGGAAATTCCTACGAGCAGTACTTC.

The chain links TRBV5-1 to TRBJ2-3, with no clear D. This CDR3 region has 14 residues. V shed 0 bases and J shed 3 bases, with 8 bases lying between them. In germline, CDR1 is SGHRS, CDR2 YFSETQ. CDR3 DNA sequence: TGCGCCAGCAGCTTGGCTGTGCGTACAGATACGCAGTATTTT. Amino acid sequence: CASSLAVRTDTQYF. Drawing the rest from reference TRBV5-1 and TRBJ2-3, the complete variable domain is KAGVTQTPRYLIKTRGQQVTLSCSPISGHRSVSWYQQTPGQGLQFLFEYFSETQRNKGNFPGRFSGRQFSNSRSEMNVSTLELGDSALYLCASSLAVRTDTQYFGPGTRLTVL.

The chain is built from TRBV5-1 and TRBJ1-5; D ambiguous. The CDR3 is 17 residues long. In germline, CDR1 is SGHRS, CDR2 YFSETQ. Trimming removed 4 bases from V and 2 bases from J, with 19 bases in between. CDR3 region: CASSPAPPTEGNQPQHF. CDR3 DNA sequence: TGCGCCAGCAGCCCGGCCCCCCCGACCGAGGGCAATCAGCCCCAGCATTTT.

The rearrangement uses TRBV2 and TRBJ1-3; D is possibly TRBD1 (6 bases). The CDR3 length is 14 residues. V was clipped by 10 bases and J by 0 bases, with 13 bases between them. Germline CDR1 and CDR2: SNHLY and FYNNEI. The CDR3 is CATRQDLSGNTIYF. CDR3 sequence (DNA): TGTGCCACCCGACAGGACCTCTCTGGAAACACCATATATTTT.

The chain couples TRBV5-1 to TRBJ2-1; D might be TRBD2 (5 bases). CDR1 SGHRS and CDR2 YFSETQ come from the germline V gene. The CDR3 is 15 amino acids. Trimming took off 4 bases at V and 5 bases at J, with 16 bases between the two ends. The CDR3 protein is CASSPLFSENNEQFF. The CDR3 region has the DNA TGCGCCAGCAGCCCACTTTTTAGCGAGAACAATGAGCAGTTCTTC.

The chain recombines TRBV9 with TRBJ2-3, with D maybe TRBD2 (5 bases). With 0 bases removed from V and 3 bases from J, the gap between germline ends came to 11 bases. Germline assignment: CDR1 SGDLS and CDR2 YYNGEE. This CDR3 is built from 15 residues. CDR3 sequence (DNA): TGTGCCAGCAGCGTAGTAGGGAGCCAGACAGATACGCAGTATTTT. It is translated as CASSVVGSQTDTQYF.

This clone has only a few counts. V is TRBV28 and J is TRBJ2-2; perhaps TRBD2 as D (6 bases). Germline V CDR1 and CDR2: MDHEN, SYDVKM. The CDR3 extends over 14 amino acids. The V end was cut by 5 bases, the J end by 2 bases, with 9 bases between. The CDR3: CASSAGLNTGELFF. The CDR3 nucleotides are TGTGCCAGCAGTGCCGGACTAAACACCGGGGAGCTGTTTTTT.

The chain is built from TRBV9 and TRBJ2-3; 8 nucleotides line up with TRBD1. The ends lost 5 bases at V and 6 bases at J; junction bases unmatched: 5. Germline lookup yields CDR1 SGDLS and CDR2 YYNGEE. The CDR3 has 13 residues. The CDR3 DNA follows: TGTGCCAGCAGTGGACAGGGCGGGGATACGCAGTATTTT. Protein product: CASSGQGGDTQYF.

The V and J genes are TRBV18 and TRBJ2-1; 7 nucleotides match TRBD1. CDR3 length equals 14 residues. Germline lookup yields CDR1 KGHSH and CDR2 LQKENI. V lost 2 bases, J lost 4 bases, and 2 bases stayed unmatched. CDR3 sequence (DNA): TGTGCCAGCTCACCAGGGACAGAATACAATGAGCAGTTCTTC. This encodes CASSPGTEYNEQFF.

The chain employs TRBV7-8 and TRBJ1-2, with 7 bases fitting TRBD1. The CDR3 consists of 16 residues. V lost 1 base, J lost 2 bases, and 7 bases stayed unmatched. Germline V gene sequence: CDR1 SGHVS, CDR2 FQNEAQ. The chain's CDR3 is CASSLGPGQQNYGYTF. CDR3 DNA: TGTGCCAGCAGCTTAGGCCCGGGACAGCAAAACTATGGCTACACCTTC.

The chain links TRBV27 to TRBJ1-1; D gene uncertain. Trimming took 6 bases from V and 1 from J, leaving 9 bases between them. The germline gives CDR1 MNHEY, CDR2 SMNVEV (reference sequence). This CDR3 is 13 amino acids long. The CDR3 region has the DNA TGTGCCAGCAGAACATACAGGAACACTGAAGCTTTCTTT. Amino acids: CASRTYRNTEAFF.

The V and J genes are TRBV20-1 and TRBJ1-6, with 8 bases matching TRBD1. After removal of 3 bases from V and 5 bases from J, the junction contained 18 bases not matched to a gene. The CDR3 has 19 amino acids. CDR1 DFQATT and CDR2 SNEGSKA come from the germline V gene (reference sequence). This CDR3 is CSASSTRDRSFSDNSPLHF. The CDR3 nucleotides read TGCAGTGCTAGTAGCACCCGGGACAGGTCCTTTTCAGATAATTCACCCCTCCACTTT.

The CDR3 protein is CASSQAPSSYNSPLHF. CDR3 bases: TGCGCCAGCAGTCAGGCCCCTAGCTCCTATAATTCACCCCTCCACTTT. V and J are TRBV23-1 and TRBJ1-6; D gene uncertain. TRBV23-1 belongs to the ORF category, with a function that is uncertain. There are 16 residues in the CDR3. V lost 3 bases and J 0 bases, leaving 9 bases between the germline ends.

In its sample, this clone was seen a few times. J is TRBJ1-2 and V is TRBV6-2 or TRBV6-3, with D tentatively TRBD1 (6 bases). The CDR3 runs 14 residues. Trimming left V 4 bases short and J 3 bases short, with 12 bases between. Germline CDR1 and CDR2: MNHEY and SVGEGT. The CDR3 nucleotides are TGTGCCAGCAGTTCGCAGGGGCCCCACTATGGCTACACCTTC. This sequence encodes CASSSQGPHYGYTF.

The gene calls are TRBV24-1 and TRBJ2-2, with D maybe TRBD1 (6 bases). Per the germline V gene, CDR1 is KGHDR and CDR2 is SFDVKD. The CDR3 covers 16 residues. V was pared by 4 bases and J by 4 bases, with 15 bases between. CDR3: CATSDPRTGPTGELFF. As DNA, the CDR3 is TGTGCCACCAGTGACCCGAGAACAGGGCCCACCGGGGAGCTGTTTTTT.